A single sample is the source of the 27 T cell receptor beta chains below, sequenced in a study of blood T cell repertoires in COVID-19. Here immunoSEQ multiplex PCR was the method, and the copy in TCRdb shows in-frame clones only, minus some. In the table there are nearly 300,000 clones, about 88% of which are singletons. Sequencing was done on a sample of peripheral blood. The receptors shown here come from a human donor with COVID-19, enrolled during active disease. The donor label of this sample is uncertain.

This chain's CDR3 is CASSPGPSGQGENTIYF. Written as DNA, the CDR3 is TGTGCCAGCAGTCCCGGACCATCGGGACAGGGGGAAAACACCATATATTTT. The rearrangement links TRBV7-2 to TRBJ1-3; 11 nucleotides line up with TRBD1. This CDR3 is 17 amino acids long. Germline V lookup: CDR1 SGHTA, CDR2 FQGNSA. V shed 6 bases, J shed 6 bases, and the junction held 13 bases outside the gene matches.

Regarding this clone: It is likely a read error, because the conserved phenylalanine at the end of the CDR3 is missing. The limits of the CDR3 on the DNA are not certain, so only TCRdb's listed CDR3 is given. V is TRBV9 and J is TRBJ1-6; TRBD1 is the table's D call and was not checked against the DNA. With termini counted, the CDR3 has 11 amino acids. Germline CDR1 and CDR2: SGDLS and YYNGEE. CDR3 residues: CASNTGHPRVG.

This chain links TRBV27 with TRBJ2-5, with 10 positions matching TRBD1. In germline, CDR1 is MNHEY, CDR2 SMNVEV (reference sequence). V gave up 8 bases and J gave up 5 bases; unmatched junction bases: 8. CDR3 size: 14 residues. DNA of the CDR3: TGTGCCAGCTCCGGACAGGGGGTTGTGGAGACCCAGTACTTC. The encoded protein is CASSGQGVVETQYF.

This clone was seen just once. This rearrangement joins TRBV28 to TRBJ2-7; a weak D match, TRBD2 (6 bases). There are 13 residues in the CDR3. V was trimmed by 8 bases and J by 2 bases, leaving 13 bases between them. The germline CDR1 and CDR2 sequences are MDHEN and SYDVKM. The CDR3 reads CASGRDSTYEQYF. CDR3 in DNA: TGTGCCAGCGGGCGGGACTCAACCTACGAGCAGTACTTC.

V and J are TRBV27 and TRBJ1-5, with 7 nucleotides matching TRBD1. Germline trimming cut 6 bases from V and 0 bases from J; bases unmatched to any gene: 11. The CDR3 covers 17 residues. Germline V lookup: CDR1 MNHEY, CDR2 SMNVEV (reference sequence). The CDR3 region has the DNA TGTGCCAGCAGCTTGACCCGGACAGGTGATAGCAATCAGCCCCAGCATTTT. Its translation: CASSLTRTGDSNQPQHF.

The chain has TRBV9 and TRBJ1-6; D call uncertain. There are 14 residues in the CDR3. Trimming removed 0 bases at V and 7 bases at J, with 8 bases between. CDR1 and CDR2 from the germline V gene are SGDLS and YYNGEE. The CDR3 protein is CASSVEPGNSPLHF. CDR3 coding DNA: TGTGCCAGCAGCGTAGAGCCGGGGAATTCACCCCTCCACTTT.

The chain combines TRBV2 with TRBJ1-3, with 7 bases fitting TRBD1. The junction had 4 bases not matched to a gene; V was cut back by 5 bases and J by 0 bases. Germline lookup yields CDR1 SNHLY and CDR2 FYNNEI. The CDR3 runs 15 residues. As DNA, the CDR3 is TGTGCCAGCAGTACAGGGGCTTTCTCTGGAAACACCATATATTTT. Encoded protein: CASSTGAFSGNTIYF.

The CDR3 DNA sequence: TGTGCCAGCAGCCGACTAGCCATCGAGACCCAGTACTTC. It codes for CASSRLAIETQYF. The V and J genes are TRBV7-8 and TRBJ2-5, with TRBD2 identical over 7 bases. Per the germline V gene, CDR1 is SGHVS and CDR2 is FQNEAQ. J was trimmed by 5 bases and V by 5 bases; bases with no gene match: 5. The CDR3 consists of 13 residues.

The J gene is TRBJ1-1, the V gene TRBV6-6, with TRBD1 identical over 11 bases. The J segment lost 11 bases and the V segment lost 6 bases, leaving 11 bases of the junction unmatched. CDR3 length: 14 residues. The germline V gene has CDR1 MNHNY and CDR2 SVGAGI (reference sequence). Here the CDR3 DNA reads TGTGCCAGCAGACTCGGACAGGGGGCTTCGTCTGCTTTCTTT. Encoded protein: CASRLGQGASSAFF.

This clone was recorded many times. The genes are TRBV15 and TRBJ2-2; 14 bases line up with TRBD2. J lost 6 bases, V lost 9 bases, and 3 bases had no gene match. The CDR3 sequence is 14 residues long. In germline, CDR1 is LNHNV, CDR2 YYDKDF (reference sequence). Here the CDR3 DNA reads TGTGCCACGCGACTAGCGGGAGGGCCCGGGGAGCTGTTTTTT. This sequence encodes CATRLAGGPGELFF. The variable domain in full, with the rest retrieved from reference TRBV15 and TRBJ2-2, is DAMVIQNPRYQVTQFGKPVTLSCSQTLNHNVMYWYQQKSSQAPKLLFHYYDKDFNNEADTPDNFQSRRPNTSFCFLDIRSPGLGDTAMYLCATRLAGGPGELFFGEGSRLTVL.

CDR3 DNA sequence: TGTGCCAGCAGCCAAGGGCGGGCGCAAGAGACCCAGTACTTC. The encoded protein is CASSQGRAQETQYF. The rearrangement uses TRBV7-2 and TRBJ2-5, with TRBD2 as a possible D gene (5 bases). The CDR3 sequence is 14 residues long. V shed 5 bases and J shed 2 bases, with 12 bases lying between them. Germline CDR1 and CDR2: SGHTA and FQGNSA.

V is TRBV10-3 and J is TRBJ2-3; 12 nucleotides agree with TRBD2. CDR1 and CDR2 (germline): ENHRY, SYGVKD. The ends lost 5 bases at V and 5 bases at J; junction bases unmatched: 5. The CDR3 totals 15 residues. Written as DNA, the CDR3 is TGTGCCATCAGTCTAGCGGGAGGGCCAGGAGATACGCAGTATTTT. It specifies CAISLAGGPGDTQYF.

The V gene is TRBV28, the J gene TRBJ2-3; 10 nucleotides agree with TRBD2. The CDR3 sequence is 20 residues long. The germline V gene has CDR1 MDHEN and CDR2 SYDVKM. V was clipped by 6 bases and J by 0 bases; unmatched bases: 18. CDR3: CASSPMIAGGDVLSTDTQYF. CDR3 DNA sequence: TGTGCCAGCAGCCCCATGATAGCGGGAGGCGACGTCCTTAGCACAGATACGCAGTATTTT.

The rearrangement joins TRBV4-1 to TRBJ2-7, with 8 bases matching TRBD2. CDR1 MGHRA and CDR2 YSYEKL come from the germline V gene. CDR3 length equals 15 residues. V lost 0 bases to trimming and J lost 3 bases; unmatched junction nucleotides: 4. CDR3 DNA sequence: TGCGCCAGCAGCCAAGATTTTCTAGCGGGCTACGAGCAGTACTTC. Its translation is CASSQDFLAGYEQYF.

The rearrangement links TRBV6-6 to TRBJ1-1, with D unclear. Germline V gene lookup returns CDR1 MNHNY and CDR2 SVGAGI (reference sequence). The V and J ends lost 11 bases and 6 bases respectively, with 4 bases between them. This CDR3 region has 8 residues. The CDR3 DNA sequence: TGTGCCGTCTCTGAAGCTTTCTTT. Protein product: CAVSEAFF.

This clone has just a few counts. The V gene is TRBV19, the J gene TRBJ2-3; 11 bases line up with TRBD2. Germline V gene sequence: CDR1 LNHDA, CDR2 SQIVND (reference sequence). The CDR3 covers 16 residues. With 5 bases clipped from V and 4 bases from J, the junction kept 8 bases outside the gene matches. The CDR3 DNA reads as TGTGCCAGTAGTCTTCCGGGACTAGCGGTTTCAGATACGCAGTATTTT. Amino acid sequence: CASSLPGLAVSDTQYF.

In DNA form, the CDR3 reads TGTGCCAGCAGGCGGGGACAGGTGAACACTGAAGCTTTCTTT. Translated, it gives CASRRGQVNTEAFF. V gene TRBV6-5 combines with J gene TRBJ1-1, with 8 positions matching TRBD1. The CDR3 is made up of 14 amino acids. Germline CDR1 MNHEY, CDR2 SVGAGI. After removal of 6 bases from V and 0 bases from J, the junction contained 3 bases not matched to a gene.

This sequence joins TRBV7-2 and TRBJ2-1; 7 bases map to TRBD1. Trimming at V came to 5 bases and at J to 4 bases, leaving 8 bases not matched to a gene. Germline V gene lookup returns CDR1 SGHTA and CDR2 FQGNSA. This CDR3 contains 15 residues. The CDR3 sequence is CASSVELTGYNEQFF. CDR3 bases: TGTGCCAGCAGCGTCGAACTGACAGGGTACAATGAGCAGTTCTTC.

The chain employs TRBV11-3 and TRBJ2-3; 9 nucleotides match TRBD2. J was trimmed by 6 bases and V by 4 bases; bases with no gene match: 2. The CDR3 covers 13 residues. Germline V lookup: CDR1 SGHNT, CDR2 YENEEA. CDR3 sequence (DNA): TGTGCCAGCAGCTCTCTAGCGGGGGATACGCAGTATTTT. Amino acids: CASSSLAGDTQYF.

This clone was observed a few times. The chain combines TRBV5-4 with TRBJ1-6; perhaps TRBD1 as D (5 bases). The length of the CDR3 is 15 residues. The germline V gene has CDR1 SGHNT and CDR2 YYREEE (reference sequence). Deletions cut 4 bases from V and 7 bases from J, with 15 bases between. CDR3 sequence (DNA): TGTGCCAGCAGCGTGGACCGGCAGGGAAATTCACCCCTCCACTTT. It yields the protein CASSVDRQGNSPLHF.

This chain links TRBV28 with TRBJ2-7; TRBD1 matches at 10 bases. V shed 6 bases and J 5 bases; nucleotides not matched to a gene: 7. This CDR3 spans 14 amino acids. The germline gives CDR1 MDHEN, CDR2 SYDVKM. The CDR3 region has the DNA TGTGCCAGCAGACCGGGACAGGGGAGGCACGAGCAGTACTTC. Protein product: CASRPGQGRHEQYF.

This clone was recorded many times. The J gene is TRBJ2-7, the V gene TRBV30; D gene unclear. The germline V gene has CDR1 GTSNPN and CDR2 SVGIG (reference sequence). The CDR3 has 11 residues. The V end was cut by 3 bases, the J end by 2 bases, with 5 bases between. The CDR3 sequence is CAWRAAYEQYF. DNA of the CDR3: TGTGCCTGGAGGGCAGCCTACGAGCAGTACTTC.

This chain links TRBV30 with TRBJ1-1; D is unclear. The CDR3 runs to 14 residues. Germline V gives CDR1 GTSNPN, CDR2 SVGIG (reference sequence). With 3 bases removed from V and 1 base from J, the gap between germline ends came to 12 bases. The DNA for the CDR3 is TGTGCCTGGAGCCCTAGGCGCAGGAACACTGAAGCTTTCTTT. This gives the protein CAWSPRRRNTEAFF.

The rearrangement links TRBV30 to TRBJ1-5; 7 bases line up with TRBD1. This CDR3 comprises 18 residues. Trimming at V came to 1 base and at J to 1 base, leaving 13 bases not matched to a gene. From germline, CDR1 is GTSNPN and CDR2 SVGIG (reference sequence). The CDR3 spells CAWSAAGAGGSSNQPQHF. The DNA for the CDR3 is TGTGCCTGGAGTGCCGCCGGGGCAGGGGGTTCGAGCAATCAGCCCCAGCATTTT.

This rearrangement joins TRBV18 to TRBJ2-1; 9 nucleotides agree with TRBD1. Trimming removed 2 bases from V and 7 bases from J; junction bases left unmatched: 6. Germline lookup yields CDR1 KGHSH and CDR2 LQKENI. The CDR3 is made up of 15 amino acids. In DNA form, the CDR3 reads TGTGCCAGCTCACCAGAACAGGGGGCGAAGAATGAGCAGTTCTTC. Protein sequence: CASSPEQGAKNEQFF.

The chain links TRBV19 to TRBJ2-1; 7 positions match TRBD2. The CDR3 length is 15 residues. J was trimmed by 7 bases and V by 3 bases; bases with no gene match: 9. The germline V gene encodes CDR1 LNHDA and CDR2 SQIVND (reference sequence). Written as DNA, the CDR3 is TGTGCCAGTAGTATTCAGCGGGGCATGGGTAATGAGCAGTTCTTC. Translating gives CASSIQRGMGNEQFF.

J is TRBJ1-5 and V is TRBV30, with 8 bases aligning to TRBD1. Germline V gene lookup returns CDR1 GTSNPN and CDR2 SVGIG (reference sequence). This CDR3 has 13 residues. Trimming took 5 bases from V and 5 from J; bases not matched to a gene: 5. The DNA for the CDR3 is TGTGCCTGGGATACAGGGGGTCATCAGCCCCAGCATTTT. Translation gives CAWDTGGHQPQHF.